The next 8 T cell receptor beta chains were all read from a single sample in a study of cytomegalovirus exposure and HLA in healthy donors. The PCR employed 60 Vbeta primers together with 13 Jbeta primers. The assay was immunoSEQ multiplex PCR, and TCRdb's table has in-frame clones only and misses some. This table holds 150,000 to 200,000 clones, 76% found once. Sequencing was carried out using PBMCs. These receptors originate from a female donor in good health and CMV-seronegative.

V gene TRBV25-1 combines with J gene TRBJ2-7; 10 nucleotides agree with TRBD2. The V gene's germline CDR1 is MGHDK and CDR2 SYGVNS. J was trimmed by 3 bases and V by 4 bases; bases with no gene match: 15. The CDR3 consists of 18 residues. The CDR3 coding sequence is TGTGCCAGCAGTGGCGCCGCCTATACTAGCGGGGATGACTACGAGCAGTACTTC. It translates to CASSGAAYTSGDDYEQYF.

This clone was recorded a few times. The genes are TRBV9 and TRBJ2-3, with TRBD1 matching 10 bases. The CDR3 runs to 15 residues. Germline lookup yields CDR1 SGDLS and CDR2 YYNGEE. The ends lost 2 bases at V and 4 bases at J; junction bases unmatched: 4. The CDR3 nucleotides read TGTGCCAGCAGCGTGCGGGACAGGGGCTCAGATACGCAGTATTTT. This codes for CASSVRDRGSDTQYF.

The chain uses TRBV27 and TRBJ1-2, with 7 positions matching TRBD1. After removal of 6 bases from V and 3 bases from J, the junction contained 7 bases not matched to a gene. CDR1 MNHEY and CDR2 SMNVEV come from the germline V gene (reference sequence). The length of the CDR3 is 14 residues. The CDR3 DNA sequence: TGTGCCAGCAGCCCGGGACAGCCAGACTATGGCTACACCTTC. It specifies CASSPGQPDYGYTF.

This chain connects TRBV6-1 to TRBJ2-5, with TRBD2 as a possible D gene (7 bases). This CDR3 has 12 amino acids. V was pared by 3 bases and J by 13 bases, with 15 bases between. In germline, CDR1 is MNHNS, CDR2 SASEGT. Written as DNA, the CDR3 is TGTGCCAGCAGTGAGTGGGGGGGCCAGAGGTACTTC. Translated, it gives CASSEWGGQRYF.

The genes are TRBV30 and TRBJ2-1, with 7 bases matching TRBD1. CDR1 is GTSNPN, CDR2 SVGIG, per germline (reference sequence). This CDR3 contains 12 residues. Trimming took 0 bases from V and 7 from J; bases not matched to a gene: 0. In DNA form, the CDR3 reads TGTGCCTGGAGTGTACAGGGGAATGAGCAGTTCTTC. Translation gives CAWSVQGNEQFF.

The chain has TRBV5-1 and TRBJ2-2; the D is unclear. The V and J ends lost 1 base and 4 bases respectively, with 8 bases between them. The CDR3 extends over 14 amino acids. CDR1 SGHRS and CDR2 YFSETQ come from the germline V gene. The CDR3 protein is CASSLPTFTGELFF. The CDR3 DNA reads TGCGCCAGCAGCTTGCCTACTTTCACCGGGGAGCTGTTTTTT.

J is TRBJ2-7 and V is TRBV18; 10 nucleotides agree with TRBD1. Germline V gives CDR1 KGHSH, CDR2 LQKENI. The CDR3 contains 14 residues. V shed 4 bases and J 2 bases; nucleotides not matched to a gene: 2. CDR3 in amino acids: CASSLDRGPYEQYF. Here the CDR3 DNA reads TGTGCCAGCTCACTCGACAGGGGGCCCTACGAGCAGTACTTC. The variable domain in full, completed from reference TRBV18 and TRBJ2-7, reads NAGVMQNPRHLVRRRGQEARLRCSPMKGHSHVYWYRQLPEEGLKFMVYLQKENIIDESGMPKERFSAEFPKEGPSILRIQQVVRGDSAAYFCASSLDRGPYEQYFGPGTRLTVT.

CDR3 bases: TGCGCCAGCAGCCAAGATCGTGGCGGGGTGGAGACCCAGTACTTC. Protein product: CASSQDRGGVETQYF. The chain couples TRBV4-1 to TRBJ2-5; weak D call: TRBD2 (6 bases). The CDR3 covers 15 residues. In germline, CDR1 is MGHRA, CDR2 YSYEKL. Deletions cut 0 bases from V and 5 bases from J, with 13 bases between.